One sample yielded the 17 T cell receptor beta chains listed below, sequenced in a study of blood T cell repertoires in COVID-19. The protocol was immunoSEQ multiplex PCR, while the TCRdb copy is restricted to in-frame clones and leaves out a portion. The sample carries roughly 200,000 clones, approximately 88% recorded once. Sequenced: peripheral blood. Source of these receptors: a woman aged 35 to 49 with COVID-19, enrolled during active disease.

V is TRBV24-1 and J is TRBJ2-3, with D unresolved. The CDR3 length is 13 residues. Deletions cut 7 bases from V and 2 bases from J, with 9 bases between. From germline, CDR1 is KGHDR and CDR2 SFDVKD. The CDR3 reads CATSLRYTDTQYF. The CDR3 DNA is TGTGCCACCAGCCTCAGGTACACAGATACGCAGTATTTT.

V is TRBV3-1 (or the pseudogene TRBV3-2) and J is TRBJ2-5; D possibly corresponds to TRBD1 (5 bases). Germline V gene data show CDR1 as LGHDT and CDR2 as YNNKEL (reference sequence). V lost 0 bases, J lost 1 base, and 9 bases lay in between. The CDR3 spans 15 residues. CDR3: CASSQDLGAQETQYF. The CDR3 DNA is TGTGCCAGCAGCCAAGATCTTGGGGCCCAAGAGACCCAGTACTTC.

The chain uses TRBV15 and TRBJ1-1, with 9 nucleotides matching TRBD1. From germline, CDR1 is LNHNV and CDR2 YYDKDF (reference sequence). This CDR3 region has 17 residues. The V segment lost 2 bases and the J segment 1 base; nucleotides outside the gene matches: 8. CDR3 in DNA: TGTGCCACCAGCAGATATCGGGACAGGGAACGGAACACTGAAGCTTTCTTT. Translation gives CATSRYRDRERNTEAFF.

The CDR3 region has the DNA TGTGCCAGTAGGCCGGACAGCTATGGCTACACCTTC. Amino acids: CASRPDSYGYTF. The chain recombines TRBV19 with TRBJ1-2; D is possibly TRBD1 (6 bases). The CDR3 has 12 amino acids. V dropped 6 bases and J dropped 4 bases, with 9 bases sitting between them. Germline V gene lookup returns CDR1 LNHDA and CDR2 SQIVND (reference sequence).

This chain joins TRBV25-1 and TRBJ1-2, with TRBD1 as a possible D gene (5 bases). Trimming took 2 bases from V and 4 from J, leaving 11 bases between them. Looked up from germline, CDR1 is MGHDK and CDR2 is SYGVNS. The CDR3 consists of 14 residues. CDR3 loop: CASSEGGDRYGYTF. For the CDR3, the DNA is TGTGCCAGCAGTGAAGGGGGGGACCGCTATGGCTACACCTTC.

The chain combines TRBV24-1 with TRBJ1-3; the match to TRBD1 covers 9 bases. Germline V gene data show CDR1 as KGHDR and CDR2 as SFDVKD. Trimming took 4 bases from V and 5 from J; bases not matched to a gene: 5. The CDR3 is 15 residues long. For the CDR3, the DNA is TGTGCCACCAGTGAGGGGACAGGGTCGCGAAACACCATATATTTT. Protein: CATSEGTGSRNTIYF.

The chain employs TRBV9 and TRBJ2-1; 10 bases match TRBD2. Germline assignment: CDR1 SGDLS and CDR2 YYNGEE. The CDR3 runs to 19 residues. The ends lost 3 bases at V and 0 bases at J; junction bases unmatched: 12. CDR3 in DNA: TGTGCCAGCAGCGAGAATATAGCGGGAGGTTCTTACTCCTACAATGAGCAGTTCTTC. Protein sequence: CASSENIAGGSYSYNEQFF.

The chain links TRBV11-3 to TRBJ2-1; tentative D call: TRBD2 (6 bases). The CDR3 runs 16 residues. V lost 1 base to trimming and J lost 4 bases, with 14 bases between them. The V gene's germline CDR1 is SGHNT and CDR2 YENEEA. Written as DNA, the CDR3 is TGTGCCAGCAGCTTAGCGGGGACTCAGATGTACAATGAGCAGTTCTTC. Translation gives CASSLAGTQMYNEQFF.

This clone was seen once. V usage is TRBV27 and J usage is TRBJ2-5, with D maybe TRBD1 (6 bases). The germline V gene has CDR1 MNHEY and CDR2 SMNVEV (reference sequence). The CDR3 is made up of 14 amino acids. Trimming removed 5 bases from V and 1 base from J, with 11 bases in between. The CDR3 nucleotides read TGTGCCAGCAGTCTACAGGGTTCCCAAGAGACCCAGTACTTC. It encodes CASSLQGSQETQYF.

The chain employs TRBV28 and TRBJ2-2, with D maybe TRBD1 (5 bases). The CDR3 spans 15 residues. Trimming took 3 bases from V and 4 from J, leaving 12 bases between them. Per germline, CDR1 MDHEN and CDR2 SYDVKM. The CDR3 nucleotides are TGTGCCAGCAGTTTGGGGCAGGGCCGCACCGGGGAGCTGTTTTTT. Its protein product is CASSLGQGRTGELFF.

The chain employs TRBV6-6 and TRBJ2-4; D possibly corresponds to TRBD2 (6 bases). CDR3 length: 13 residues. V was pared by 0 bases and J by 6 bases, with 6 bases between. Germline V gives CDR1 MNHNY, CDR2 SVGAGI (reference sequence). As DNA, the CDR3 is TGTGCCAGCAGTTACTCGGAGGGAAACATTCAGTACTTC. Translating it yields CASSYSEGNIQYF.

V is TRBV15 and J is TRBJ2-7, with 10 nucleotides matching TRBD1. CDR1 and CDR2 from the germline V gene are LNHNV and YYDKDF (reference sequence). V lost 6 bases and J lost 6; bases outside the gene matches: 8. The CDR3 length is 14 residues. This chain's CDR3 is CATRRQGQGFEQYF. As DNA, the CDR3 is TGTGCCACCAGGAGACAGGGACAGGGGTTCGAGCAGTACTTC.

The rearrangement links TRBV7-9 to TRBJ2-2; no clear D gene. V lost 5 bases and J 2 bases, leaving 18 bases between the germline ends. Germline CDR1 reads SEHNR; CDR2 reads FQNEAQ (reference sequence). CDR3 length: 17 amino acids. The CDR3 protein is CASSPQHNSLNTGELFF. The CDR3 bases are TGTGCCAGCAGCCCGCAACACAATAGCCTCAACACCGGGGAGCTGTTTTTT.

Only one count was recorded for this clone. The gene calls are TRBV21-1 and TRBJ2-1; no check of the table's D call, TRBD1, against the DNA was made. TRBV21-1 is a documented pseudogene. This CDR3 is 16 amino acids long. CDR3 protein: CASSKANRSSYNEQFF. The CDR3 region has the DNA TGTGCCAGCAGCAAAGCGAACAGGAGCTCCTACAATGAGCAGTTCTTC.

The rearrangement uses TRBV7-9 and TRBJ2-5; 8 bases agree with TRBD2. V lost 1 base and J lost 5; bases outside the gene matches: 15. Germline values: CDR1 SEHNR, CDR2 FQNEAQ (reference sequence). The CDR3 has 18 residues. DNA for the CDR3: TGTGCCAGCAGCTTAGTCGGTGCGAGCGGGGGCCTTCGGGAGACCCAGTACTTC. Amino acids: CASSLVGASGGLRETQYF. Full variable domain (missing parts from reference TRBV7-9 and TRBJ2-5): DTGVSQNPRHKITKRGQNVTFRCDPISEHNRLYWYRQTLGQGPEFLTYFQNEAQLEKSRLLSDRFSAERPKGSFSTLEIQRTEQGDSAMYLCASSLVGASGGLRETQYFGPGTRLLVL.

The gene calls are TRBV28 and TRBJ2-5; weak D call: TRBD2 (6 bases). CDR1 is MDHEN and CDR2 is SYDVKM in the germline V gene. The V gene lost 8 bases and the J gene lost 2 bases, with 15 bases spanning the gap. The CDR3 runs 14 residues. The CDR3 spells CASHDPGTQETQYF. CDR3 DNA: TGTGCCAGCCATGATCCCGGGACTCAAGAGACCCAGTACTTC.

The count of this clone is one. The genes are TRBV9 and TRBJ2-1; D is possibly TRBD2 (5 bases). Germline V gives CDR1 SGDLS, CDR2 YYNGEE. The CDR3 spans 15 residues. Trimming left V 0 bases short and J 8 bases short, with 15 bases between. The chain's CDR3 is CASSVGPRPGDEQFF. The DNA of the CDR3 is TGTGCCAGCAGCGTAGGTCCCAGACCCGGGGATGAGCAGTTCTTC.